These 12 T cell receptor beta chains originate from one sample sequenced in a study of early stage breast cancer tumors. Assay: immunoSEQ multiplex PCR; the TCRdb copy retains only in-frame clones and omits some. This table has 65,000 to 75,000 clones, around 80% appearing once. Sequenced sample: blood. The source of these receptors is a person aged 35-55 years with breast cancer.

The CDR3 sequence: CASSLARGGSYGYTF. In DNA form, the CDR3 reads TGTGCCAGCAGCTTAGCGCGTGGGGGGAGTTATGGCTACACCTTC. The V call is TRBV7-8, the J call TRBJ1-2; a possible D gene is TRBD1 (5 bases). This CDR3 spans 15 amino acids. The V gene lost 0 bases and the J gene lost 5 bases, with 13 bases spanning the gap. Looked up from germline, CDR1 is SGHVS and CDR2 is FQNEAQ.

This clone was recorded once. This chain connects TRBV6-1 to TRBJ2-7; 9 nucleotides align to TRBD2. The V and J ends lost 1 base and 0 bases, in that order; junction bases with no gene match: 1. Germline V gene data show CDR1 as MNHNS and CDR2 as SASEGT. This CDR3 contains 15 residues. CDR3 in DNA: TGTGCCAGCAGTGAAGGACTAGCGGACTCCTACGAGCAGTACTTC. Its translation is CASSEGLADSYEQYF.

V and J are TRBV18 and TRBJ2-3; 8 bases line up with TRBD2. The germline V gene has CDR1 KGHSH and CDR2 LQKENI. This CDR3 has 15 residues. V dropped 1 base and J dropped 5; count of bases not matched to a gene: 5. Here the CDR3 DNA reads TGTGCCAGCTCACCACAAGCGGGAGTGGGAGATACGCAGTATTTT. Its translation: CASSPQAGVGDTQYF.

The chain joins TRBV6-5 to TRBJ2-7; 11 positions match TRBD2. The CDR3 is made up of 14 amino acids. The J segment lost 6 bases and the V segment lost 6 bases, leaving 7 bases of the junction unmatched. Looked up from germline, CDR1 is MNHEY and CDR2 is SVGAGI. CDR3 loop: CASSSPGTSGEQYF. As DNA, the CDR3 is TGTGCCAGCAGCTCCCCCGGGACTAGCGGCGAGCAGTACTTC.

J is TRBJ1-5 and V is TRBV6-1; 9 positions match TRBD1. V gave up 3 bases and J gave up 8 bases; unmatched junction bases: 11. The CDR3 spans 16 residues. The germline V gene has CDR1 MNHNS and CDR2 SASEGT. The CDR3 loop is CASSDSDRGVLKPQHF. The DNA of the CDR3 is TGTGCCAGCAGTGATTCTGACAGGGGGGTATTGAAGCCCCAGCATTTT.

The CDR3 DNA sequence: TGTGCCAGTAGTATACGTCCCGGGACAGGGGGCAAAATAGATACGCAGTATTTT. The encoded protein is CASSIRPGTGGKIDTQYF. V gene TRBV19 combines with J gene TRBJ2-3; 12 bases match TRBD1. The ends lost 2 bases at V and 5 bases at J; junction bases unmatched: 11. CDR3 length equals 18 residues. CDR1 and CDR2 from the germline V gene are LNHDA and SQIVND (reference sequence).

In its sample, this clone was seen a few times. This rearrangement joins TRBV27 to TRBJ2-7; 10 bases fit TRBD1. The CDR3 has 14 residues. Germline CDR1 reads MNHEY; CDR2 reads SMNVEV (reference sequence). V lost 3 bases, J lost 3 bases, and 2 bases stayed unmatched. The DNA for the CDR3 is TGTGCCAGCAGTTTCGGGACAGGGGACTACGAGCAGTACTTC. It codes for CASSFGTGDYEQYF.

The gene calls are TRBV27 and TRBJ1-5; D remains unclear. The germline CDR1 and CDR2 sequences are MNHEY and SMNVEV (reference sequence). There are 13 residues in the CDR3. With 3 bases removed from V and 5 bases from J, the gap between germline ends came to 8 bases. The DNA of the CDR3 is TGTGCCAGCAGTTTCATGTCAGATCAGCCCCAGCATTTT. It specifies CASSFMSDQPQHF.

V usage is TRBV14 and J usage is TRBJ2-2, with 8 bases fitting TRBD2. J was trimmed by 0 bases and V by 0 bases; bases with no gene match: 9. The CDR3 sequence is 19 residues long. CDR1 is SGHDN, CDR2 FVKESK, per germline. The CDR3 coding sequence is TGTGCCAGCAGCCAAGATATTCGAGCGGGAGTTTCGAACACCGGGGAGCTGTTTTTT. Translating it yields CASSQDIRAGVSNTGELFF. Variable domain in full (rest from reference TRBV14 and TRBJ2-2): EAGVTQFPSHSVIEKGQTVTLRCDPISGHDNLYWYRRVMGKEIKFLLHFVKESKQDESGMPNNRFLAERTGGTYSTLKVQPAELEDSGVYFCASSQDIRAGVSNTGELFFGEGSRLTVL.

The rearrangement links TRBV2 to TRBJ2-3; 7 nucleotides align to TRBD2. The CDR3 has 16 amino acids. Germline V CDR1 and CDR2: SNHLY, FYNNEI. V trimming: 7 bases; J trimming: 4 bases; junction bases outside the gene matches: 14. The CDR3 protein is CASTGTATSEPDTQYF. CDR3 DNA sequence: TGTGCCAGCACCGGAACTGCAACTAGCGAACCAGATACGCAGTATTTT.

This clone has a single count. The rearrangement joins TRBV5-6 to TRBJ2-7, with 8 bases aligning to TRBD1. Germline CDR1 is SGHDT and CDR2 is YYEEEE. Trimming cost V 2 bases and J 6 bases; bases outside gene matches: 1. The CDR3 is 12 amino acids. In DNA form, the CDR3 reads TGTGCCAGCAGCTTTGACAGGGGCGAGCAGTACTTC. It specifies CASSFDRGEQYF.

The chain uses TRBV2 and TRBJ1-1; D gene ambiguous. CDR1 is SNHLY and CDR2 is FYNNEI in the germline V gene. V was pared by 1 base and J by 7 bases, with 1 base between. The CDR3 sequence is 10 residues long. CDR3 residues: CASSEGEAFF. CDR3 in DNA: TGTGCCAGCAGTGAAGGTGAAGCTTTCTTT.